This T cell receptor (beta chain) was captured by sequencing in a study of blood T cell repertoires in COVID-19. The protocol was immunoSEQ multiplex PCR, while the TCRdb copy is restricted to in-frame clones and leaves out a portion. The sample lists approximately 180,000 clones; 75% to 85% were seen once. Per the germline V gene, CDR1 is LGHDT and CDR2 is YNNKEL (reference sequence). Trimming took off 1 base at V and 6 bases at J, with 12 bases between the two ends. This CDR3 has 15 residues. The receptor's source is a man aged 45-60 years who had recovered from COVID-19. The sample was PBMCs or T cells enriched from blood (not recorded which). The J gene is TRBJ2-2, the V gene TRBV3-1 (or the pseudogene TRBV3-2); D might be TRBD2 (7 bases). The CDR3 DNA reads TGTGCCAGCAGCCAAGGAGGGGGGGTTTCCGGGGAGCTGTTTTTT. Amino acid sequence: CASSQGGGVSGELFF.